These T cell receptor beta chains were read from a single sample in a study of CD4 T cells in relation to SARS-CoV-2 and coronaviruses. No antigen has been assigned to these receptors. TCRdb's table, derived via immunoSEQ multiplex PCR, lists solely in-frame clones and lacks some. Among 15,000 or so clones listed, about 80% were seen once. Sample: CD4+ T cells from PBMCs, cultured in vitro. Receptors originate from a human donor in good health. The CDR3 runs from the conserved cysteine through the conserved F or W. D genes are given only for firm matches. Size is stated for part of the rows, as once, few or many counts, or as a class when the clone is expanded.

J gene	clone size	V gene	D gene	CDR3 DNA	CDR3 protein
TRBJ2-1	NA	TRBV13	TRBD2	TGTGCCAGCAGAGCGAATAGCGGGAGCTCCTACAATGAGCAGTTCTTC	CASRANSGSSYNEQFF
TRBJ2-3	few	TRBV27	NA	TGTGCCAGCGGAAATCCATTCACAGATACGCAGTATTTT	CASGNPFTDTQYF
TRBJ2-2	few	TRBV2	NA	TGTGCCAGCAGTGTCTTAGCCAGGGAGCTGTTTTTT	CASSVLARELFF
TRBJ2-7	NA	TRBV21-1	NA	TGTGCCAGGCGGCCGGAACACGAGCAGTACTTC	CARRPEHEQYF
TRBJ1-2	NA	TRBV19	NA	TGTGCCAGTAGAATGGAGGGGAGGAACTATGGCTACACCTTC	CASRMEGRNYGYTF
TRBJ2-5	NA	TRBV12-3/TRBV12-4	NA	TGTGCCAGCATGGGGGGCCGAGAGACCCAGTACTTC	CASMGGRETQYF
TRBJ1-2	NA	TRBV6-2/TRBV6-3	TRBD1	TGTGCCAGCAGTTACTCGACAGGGCCCCAAGGCTACACCTTC	CASSYSTGPQGYTF
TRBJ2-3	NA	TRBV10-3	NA	TGTGCCATCAGCGTGGGGCGGTACACAGATACGCAGTATTTT	CAISVGRYTDTQYF
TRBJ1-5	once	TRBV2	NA	TGTGCCAGCAAGACTGAAGCGGGGCAGCCCCAGCATTTT	CASKTEAGQPQHF
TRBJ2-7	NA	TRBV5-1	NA	TGCGCCAGCAGCCTGGGCGTCCAGCGTCCCGAGCAGTACTTC	CASSLGVQRPEQYF
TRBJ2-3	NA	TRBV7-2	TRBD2	TGTGCCAGCAGGGATACTAGCGGGGGAGATACGCAGTATTTT	CASRDTSGGDTQYF
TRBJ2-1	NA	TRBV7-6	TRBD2	TGTGCCAGCAGCGCATACGGACTAGCGGGAGTCTACAATGAGCAGTTCTTC	CASSAYGLAGVYNEQFF
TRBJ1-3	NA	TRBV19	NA	TGTGCCAGTAGTATCGAAGGCGGAAACACCATATATTTT	CASSIEGGNTIYF
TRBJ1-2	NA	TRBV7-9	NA	TGTGCCAGCAGCTTACAGGGGCCGGGCTATGGCTACACCTTC	CASSLQGPGYGYTF